This TCR beta chain stems from a study of post-analysis software for immune sequencing data (dated by TCRdb to between 2014 and 2016). The study in broad terms: The recorded disease courses included relapsing-remitting, secondary progressive and progressive-relapsing multiple sclerosis, and some patients had no subtype annotation. Patient repertoires were compared against ten to eleven previously published healthy control repertoires from donors aged roughly 6 to 27 years. A subset of samples was prepared in parallel using single-end sample barcoding, then pooled and co-amplified after Illumina adapter ligation.

Looking up the germline V gene yields CDR1 SGHVS and CDR2 FNYEAQ. V is clipped by 1 base and J by 6 bases, and the sequence between their germline boundaries is 15 bases long. From its cysteine to its phenylalanine, the CDR3 spans 15 amino acids. Left in the record is the CDR3 DNA by itself, 45 bases read in frame from the first base. Beyond this particular receptor, the publication reports: Normalized Chao1 diversity was significantly lower in multiple sclerosis patients than controls, suggesting substantial peripheral T-cell clonal expansion. Direct clustering with F measure showed strong co-clustering of samples prepared in the same batch, prompting a batch-effect correction. The control group was slightly older than the multiple sclerosis patient group. Roughly 5 TRBV segments, including TRBV5-6, TRBV5-1 and TRBV20-1, were significantly more frequent in patients than controls.

To demonstrate the VDJtools post-analysis software, TCR beta repertoires were profiled from the peripheral blood of about 14 young patients with multiple sclerosis. The multiple sclerosis patients were children and adolescents between roughly 6 and 15 years of age. Libraries were made using PCR. Reads for this sample came from an Illumina HiSeq 2500. To reduce PCR and sequencing biases, unique molecular identifiers were incorporated into the TCR beta cDNA libraries. Every 1 to 10 million input T cells yielded roughly 500,000 cDNA molecules, meaning each molecule approximated one T cell. The same protocol used for the earlier healthy control dataset was applied to prepare and sequence the patient libraries. Within a given batch, samples were prepared together, multiplexed and sequenced on the same HiSeq lane. In the source study's methods: MIGEC was used to process the raw barcoded reads, and molecular identifier groups with only a single read were discarded before consensus assembly and CDR3 extraction. VDJtools was used for post-analysis of the clonotype tables, and diversity was normalized by down-sampling every dataset to the size of the smallest sample. In repertoire overlap clustering, CDR3 amino acid sequences, but not nucleotide sequences, were matched to correct batch-related cross-sample contamination. TCRdb trimmed the raw reads at Q25, called clones with MiXCR and kept productive beta chains. Here each entry gathers all rows of one CDR3 protein and keeps the most common genes and DNA. The V and J calls shown here were made by TCRdb, not taken from the authors' results. A total of 650,000 to 850,000 distinct CDR3 sequences appear in this sample, about 45% of them only once. Approximately 4.4% of the sample belongs to the ten largest clones.

With respect to this clonotype: Its antigen target is currently unknown. Base qualities are not recorded, but no much larger clone differs from it by a single base.

The sequenced material came from blood. The rearranged chain carries TRBV7-6 and TRBJ1-2; a tentative D call is TRBD1 (6 bases match). This TCR derives from a girl aged 5-17 years with multiple sclerosis. The CDR3 region: CASSLGDTPRDGYTF. The bases are TGTGCCAGCAGCTTAGGGGACACCCCGCGCGATGGCTACACCTTC.